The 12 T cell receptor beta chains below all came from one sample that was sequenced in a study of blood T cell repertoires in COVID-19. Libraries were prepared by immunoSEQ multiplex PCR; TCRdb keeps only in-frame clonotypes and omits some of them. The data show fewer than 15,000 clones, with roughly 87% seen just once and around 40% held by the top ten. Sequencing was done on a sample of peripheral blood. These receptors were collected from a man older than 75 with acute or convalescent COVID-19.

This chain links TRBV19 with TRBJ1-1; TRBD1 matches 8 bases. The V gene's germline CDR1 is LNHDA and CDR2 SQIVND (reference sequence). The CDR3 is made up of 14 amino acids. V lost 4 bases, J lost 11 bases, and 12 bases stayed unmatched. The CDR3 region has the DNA TGTGCCAGTAGTACTCAGGGGGCCCTACAATCGGCTTTCTTT. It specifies CASSTQGALQSAFF.

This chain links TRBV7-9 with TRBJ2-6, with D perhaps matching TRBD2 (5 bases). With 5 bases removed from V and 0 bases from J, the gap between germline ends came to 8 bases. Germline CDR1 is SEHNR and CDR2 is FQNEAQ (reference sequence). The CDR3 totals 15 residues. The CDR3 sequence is CASSRLLSGANVLTF. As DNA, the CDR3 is TGTGCCAGCAGCCGACTACTCTCTGGGGCCAACGTCCTGACTTTC.

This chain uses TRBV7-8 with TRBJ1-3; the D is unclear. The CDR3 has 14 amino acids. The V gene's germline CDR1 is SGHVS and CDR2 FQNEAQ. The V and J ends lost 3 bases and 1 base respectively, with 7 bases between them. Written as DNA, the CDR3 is TGTGCCAGCAGCTTGTCTGAGTCTGGAAACACCATATATTTT. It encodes CASSLSESGNTIYF.

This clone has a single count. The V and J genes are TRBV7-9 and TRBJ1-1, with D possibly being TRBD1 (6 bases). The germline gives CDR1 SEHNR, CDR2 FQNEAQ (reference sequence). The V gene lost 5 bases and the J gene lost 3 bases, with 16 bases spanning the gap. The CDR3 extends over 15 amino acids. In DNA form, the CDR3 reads TGTGCCAGCAGCCCCAACAGGGTGGAGGACACTGAAGCTTTCTTT. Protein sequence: CASSPNRVEDTEAFF.

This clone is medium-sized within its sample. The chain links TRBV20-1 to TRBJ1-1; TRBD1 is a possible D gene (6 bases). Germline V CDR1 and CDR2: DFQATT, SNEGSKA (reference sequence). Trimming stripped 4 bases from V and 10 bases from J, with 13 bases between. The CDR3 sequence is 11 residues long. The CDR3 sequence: CSAKQGRRAFF. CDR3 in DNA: TGCAGTGCTAAACAGGGCCGTCGAGCTTTCTTT.

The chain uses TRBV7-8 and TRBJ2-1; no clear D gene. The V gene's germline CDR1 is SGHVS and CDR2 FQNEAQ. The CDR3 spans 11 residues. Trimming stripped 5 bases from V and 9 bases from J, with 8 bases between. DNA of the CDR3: TGTGCCAGCAGCCGTAGCAGTGAGCAGTTCTTC. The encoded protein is CASSRSSEQFF.

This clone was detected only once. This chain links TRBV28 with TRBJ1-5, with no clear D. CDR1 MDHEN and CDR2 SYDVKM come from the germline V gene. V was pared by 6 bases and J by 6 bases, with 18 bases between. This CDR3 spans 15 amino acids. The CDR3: CASRTSDPRGQPQHF. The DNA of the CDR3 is TGTGCCAGCAGGACTTCCGATCCCCGGGGTCAGCCCCAGCATTTT. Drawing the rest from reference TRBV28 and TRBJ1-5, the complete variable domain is DVKVTQSSRYLVKRTGEKVFLECVQDMDHENMFWYRQDPGLGLRLIYFSYDVKMKEKGDIPEGYSVSREKKERFSLILESASTNQTSMYLCASRTSDPRGQPQHFGDGTRLSIL.

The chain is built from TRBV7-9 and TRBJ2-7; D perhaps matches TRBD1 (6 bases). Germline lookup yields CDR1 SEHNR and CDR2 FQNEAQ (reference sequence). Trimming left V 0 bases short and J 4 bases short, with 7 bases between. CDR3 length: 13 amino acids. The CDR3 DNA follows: TGTGCCAGCAGCTTAGCTACAGGGTACGAGCAGTACTTC. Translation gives CASSLATGYEQYF. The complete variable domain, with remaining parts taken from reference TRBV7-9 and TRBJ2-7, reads DTGVSQNPRHKITKRGQNVTFRCDPISEHNRLYWYRQTLGQGPEFLTYFQNEAQLEKSRLLSDRFSAERPKGSFSTLEIQRTEQGDSAMYLCASSLATGYEQYFGPGTRLTVT.

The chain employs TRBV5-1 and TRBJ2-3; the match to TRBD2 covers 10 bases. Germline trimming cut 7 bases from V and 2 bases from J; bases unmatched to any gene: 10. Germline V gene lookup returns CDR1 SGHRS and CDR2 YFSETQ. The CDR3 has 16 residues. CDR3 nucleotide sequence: TGCGCCAGCCGAGGGGGAGCGGGGGGGCCCACAGATACGCAGTATTTT. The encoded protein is CASRGGAGGPTDTQYF.

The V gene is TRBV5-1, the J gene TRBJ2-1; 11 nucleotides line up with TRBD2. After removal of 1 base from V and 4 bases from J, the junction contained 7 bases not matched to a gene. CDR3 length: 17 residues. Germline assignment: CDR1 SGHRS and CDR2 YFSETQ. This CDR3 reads CASSLQGSGGAYNEQFF. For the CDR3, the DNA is TGCGCCAGCAGCTTGCAAGGTAGCGGGGGGGCGTACAATGAGCAGTTCTTC.

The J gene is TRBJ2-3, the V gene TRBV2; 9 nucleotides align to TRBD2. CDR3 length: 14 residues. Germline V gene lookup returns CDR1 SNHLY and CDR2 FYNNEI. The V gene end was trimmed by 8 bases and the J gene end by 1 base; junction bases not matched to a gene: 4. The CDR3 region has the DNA TGTGCCAGCCGCTTAGCGGGGGGCACAGATACGCAGTATTTT. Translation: CASRLAGGTDTQYF. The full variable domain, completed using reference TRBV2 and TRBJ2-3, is EPEVTQTPSHQVTQMGQEVILRCVPISNHLYFYWYRQILGQKVEFLVSFYNNEISEKSEIFDDQFSVERPDGSNFTLKIRSTKLEDSAMYFCASRLAGGTDTQYFGPGTRLTVL.

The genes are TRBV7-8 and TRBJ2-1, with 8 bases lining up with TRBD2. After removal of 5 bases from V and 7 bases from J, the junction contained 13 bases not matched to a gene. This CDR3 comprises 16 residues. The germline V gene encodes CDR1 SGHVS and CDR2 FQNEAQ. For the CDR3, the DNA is TGTGCCAGCAGCCCACTAGCGGTGAACGGTAGGAATGAGCAGTTCTTC. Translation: CASSPLAVNGRNEQFF.